Each of the 14 T cell receptor beta chains below was sequenced from the same sample in a study of graft-versus-host responses after intestinal transplantation. TCRdb's table, derived via immunoSEQ multiplex PCR, lists solely in-frame clones and lacks some. In the table there are 150,000 or so clones, nearly 95% of which are singletons. These receptors' targets are unknown. Here the sequenced sample was unstimulated CD4+ T cells sorted from spleen or lymph node cells, taken before intestinal transplant. The receptors were gathered from a human donor who received an intestinal transplant.

The chain links TRBV5-1 to TRBJ2-1; 7 bases line up with TRBD2. The CDR3 is 12 amino acids. V lost 0 bases and J lost 12; bases outside the gene matches: 3. Germline CDR1 is SGHRS and CDR2 is YFSETQ. The CDR3 reads CASSLAGGMQFF. DNA for the CDR3: TGCGCCAGCAGCTTGGCCGGGGGGATGCAGTTCTTC. The full variable domain, completed using reference TRBV5-1 and TRBJ2-1, is KAGVTQTPRYLIKTRGQQVTLSCSPISGHRSVSWYQQTPGQGLQFLFEYFSETQRNKGNFPGRFSGRQFSNSRSEMNVSTLELGDSALYLCASSLAGGMQFFGPGTRLTVL.

This clone was detected once. This rearrangement joins TRBV30 to TRBJ1-6; perhaps TRBD1 as D (5 bases). Per the germline V gene, CDR1 is GTSNPN and CDR2 is SVGIG (reference sequence). The V gene lost 3 bases and the J gene lost 6 bases, with 15 bases spanning the gap. The length of the CDR3 is 15 residues. Here the CDR3 DNA reads TGTGCCTGGAGAACGTACGGACAATTTAATTCACCCCTCCACTTT. Amino acid sequence: CAWRTYGQFNSPLHF.

This chain connects TRBV2 to TRBJ2-1; D tentatively reads TRBD1 or TRBD2 (6 bases each). This CDR3 spans 15 amino acids. With 6 bases removed from V and 3 bases from J, the gap between germline ends came to 15 bases. Germline CDR1 SNHLY, CDR2 FYNNEI. CDR3 residues: CASSGGSTSYNEQFF. The CDR3, as DNA: TGTGCCAGCAGCGGGGGCTCCACCAGCTACAATGAGCAGTTCTTC.

The count of this clone is one. V and J are TRBV7-9 and TRBJ1-5; 8 positions match TRBD1. Unmatched junction bases numbered 9, after V lost 2 bases and J lost 0 bases. Germline assignment: CDR1 SEHNR and CDR2 FQNEAQ (reference sequence). This CDR3 spans 18 amino acids. The CDR3 loop is CASSLYRQGKLSNQPQHF. CDR3 nucleotide sequence: TGTGCCAGCAGCTTATATCGACAGGGGAAGCTTAGCAATCAGCCCCAGCATTTT.

This clone appeared a single time. The chain is built from TRBV9 and TRBJ2-5; 12 bases line up with TRBD2. The CDR3 sequence is 18 residues long. Germline V gene sequence: CDR1 SGDLS, CDR2 YYNGEE. Trimming took 3 bases from V and 4 from J; bases not matched to a gene: 13. CDR3 DNA sequence: TGTGCCAGCAGCGCCGATGGACTAGCGGGATTTTTAGGAGAGACCCAGTACTTC. Protein product: CASSADGLAGFLGETQYF.

The rearrangement joins TRBV10-3 to TRBJ2-1; D uncertain. Looked up from germline, CDR1 is ENHRY and CDR2 is SYGVKD. V lost 2 bases to trimming and J lost 3 bases, with 8 bases between them. CDR3 length equals 14 residues. The CDR3 DNA reads TGTGCCATCAGTGAGGCCGAAGGCTACAATGAGCAGTTCTTC. The encoded protein is CAISEAEGYNEQFF.

The CDR3 protein is CASSGCRFYGKTYGYTF. Written as DNA, the CDR3 is TGTGCCAGCAGTGGGTGTCGGTTTTACGGAAAGACCTATGGCTACACCTTC. The chain has TRBV6-9 and TRBJ1-2; D is unclear. Trimming left V 5 bases short and J 4 bases short, with 23 bases between. Germline V gives CDR1 MNHGY, CDR2 SVAAGI. The CDR3 covers 17 residues.

This chain uses TRBV10-3 with TRBJ1-3; 8 bases align to TRBD1. Germline V gives CDR1 ENHRY, CDR2 SYGVKD. The trim removed 3 bases at V and 4 bases at J, leaving 5 bases unmatched. The CDR3 runs 15 residues. DNA for the CDR3: TGTGCCATCAGTGACCCCGGGACAGGAGGAAACACCATATATTTT. This sequence encodes CAISDPGTGGNTIYF.

The chain combines TRBV4-1 with TRBJ2-3; the D is unclear. This CDR3 contains 13 residues. The germline V gene has CDR1 MGHRA and CDR2 YSYEKL. V lost 1 base to trimming and J lost 6 bases, with 8 bases between them. CDR3 nucleotides: TGCGCCAGCAGCCAAGTGTCCGCGGATACGCAGTATTTT. Encoded protein: CASSQVSADTQYF.

This chain uses TRBV10-3 with TRBJ2-3; 10 bases map to TRBD2. The V segment lost 7 bases and the J segment 4 bases; nucleotides outside the gene matches: 11. The CDR3 covers 16 residues. Germline loops: CDR1 ENHRY, CDR2 SYGVKD. CDR3 in DNA: TGTGCCATCACCGAGGGGCTAGCGGGAGTGGCAGATACGCAGTATTTT. Encoded protein: CAITEGLAGVADTQYF.

This chain joins TRBV29-1 and TRBJ2-1; 8 bases fit TRBD1. The CDR3 is 12 residues long. Germline V gene data show CDR1 as SQVTM and CDR2 as ANQGSEA. The V and J ends lost 6 bases and 10 bases, in that order; junction bases with no gene match: 8. CDR3 DNA: TGCAGCGTGGACCGGACAGGGCACGAGCAGTTCTTC. Translating gives CSVDRTGHEQFF.

V is TRBV5-4 and J is TRBJ2-5; possibly TRBD2 for D (6 bases). Between the trimmed V and J ends, which lost 1 base and 5 bases, there was a span of 12 bases. The length of the CDR3 is 14 residues. Germline loops: CDR1 SGHNT, CDR2 YYREEE (reference sequence). The CDR3: CASSLRLAMETQYF. DNA for the CDR3: TGTGCCAGCAGCTTGAGGCTAGCGATGGAGACCCAGTACTTC.

The sample holds one count of this clone. This chain uses TRBV19 with TRBJ2-5; 9 bases align to TRBD2. The CDR3 has 18 residues. The V gene's germline CDR1 is LNHDA and CDR2 SQIVND (reference sequence). V lost 5 bases, J lost 5 bases, and 18 bases stayed unmatched. The CDR3 is CASSARLREAGGGETQYF. The CDR3 nucleotides are TGTGCCAGTAGTGCGAGACTCAGGGAAGCGGGAGGAGGGGAGACCCAGTACTTC.

The chain carries TRBV28 and TRBJ1-4; D perhaps matches TRBD1 (5 bases). CDR3 size: 14 residues. Germline V lookup: CDR1 MDHEN, CDR2 SYDVKM. The V gene lost 3 bases and the J gene lost 6 bases, with 11 bases spanning the gap. DNA for the CDR3: TGTGCCAGCAGTTTGGGGGGTGGGGATGAAAAACTGTTTTTT. Translation gives CASSLGGGDEKLFF.